The 10 T cell receptor beta chains in this list originate from one sample, sequenced in a study of CXCR3-negative and CXCR3-positive naive CD8 T cells. UMI-labeled 5' RACE yielded the TRB cDNA libraries. No DNA is given; TCRdb re-called the 5' RACE reads and lists each CDR3 protein once. In total, the table holds more than 45,000 distinct CDR3 sequences. The sequencing input was memory CD8+ T cells from blood. These receptors all stem from a human donor in good health. Some clones in this sample may be carry-over from other donors' samples.

This chain joins TRBV28 and TRBJ2-2; TCRdb picks TRBD1, but there is no DNA to check that call. CDR1 is MDHEN, CDR2 SYDVKM, per germline. The CDR3 contains 14 residues. The CDR3: CASSLGTSVWELFF.

The V gene is TRBV6-2 or TRBV6-3, the J gene TRBJ2-3; checking the TCRdb D call of TRBD1 is not possible without DNA. The CDR3 runs to 13 residues. The germline gives CDR1 MNHEY, CDR2 SVGEGT. The CDR3 protein is CASGPGNTDTQYF.

The V gene is TRBV29-1, the J gene TRBJ2-5; the TCRdb D gene call, TRBD2, has no DNA to confirm it. The CDR3 extends over 14 amino acids. CDR1 and CDR2 from the germline V gene are SQVTM and ANQGSEA. CDR3 in amino acids: CSVELAGFQETQYF.

V gene TRBV6-4 combines with J gene TRBJ2-2. CDR3 length equals 13 residues. In germline, CDR1 is MRHNA, CDR2 SNTAGT. The CDR3 is CASSDIDGGELFF.

The V call is TRBV28, the J call TRBJ2-7; TCRdb's assignment of TRBD1 cannot be checked, as there is no DNA. There are 13 residues in the CDR3. The germline V gene encodes CDR1 MDHEN and CDR2 SYDVKM. The CDR3 sequence: CASSLVPHYEQYF.

The J gene is TRBJ2-7, the V gene TRBV6-2 or TRBV6-3. CDR3 length: 12 amino acids. Germline CDR1 is MNHEY and CDR2 is SVGEGT. The CDR3 is CASSYQYYEQYF.

The CDR3 here is CASSPIVGTEEGYTF. The chain links TRBV7-9 to TRBJ1-2; TCRdb calls TRBD1, which cannot be checked without DNA. The CDR3 contains 15 residues. Germline lookup yields CDR1 SEHNR and CDR2 FQNEAQ (reference sequence).

The chain links TRBV6-2 or TRBV6-3 to TRBJ1-1. Germline-derived CDR1 and CDR2 are MNHEY and SVGEGT. CDR3 length: 14 amino acids. The CDR3 loop reads CASSYVSLNTEAFF.

V gene TRBV29-1 combines with J gene TRBJ2-4; checking the TCRdb D call of TRBD1 is not possible without DNA. Germline-derived CDR1 and CDR2 are SQVTM and ANQGSEA. The CDR3 length is 14 residues. Here the CDR3 reads CSVWGIGAKNIQYF.

The chain links TRBV6-6 to TRBJ2-1. The CDR3 covers 15 residues. The germline CDR1 and CDR2 sequences are MNHNY and SVGAGI (reference sequence). This CDR3 reads CASTVHREDYNEQFF.